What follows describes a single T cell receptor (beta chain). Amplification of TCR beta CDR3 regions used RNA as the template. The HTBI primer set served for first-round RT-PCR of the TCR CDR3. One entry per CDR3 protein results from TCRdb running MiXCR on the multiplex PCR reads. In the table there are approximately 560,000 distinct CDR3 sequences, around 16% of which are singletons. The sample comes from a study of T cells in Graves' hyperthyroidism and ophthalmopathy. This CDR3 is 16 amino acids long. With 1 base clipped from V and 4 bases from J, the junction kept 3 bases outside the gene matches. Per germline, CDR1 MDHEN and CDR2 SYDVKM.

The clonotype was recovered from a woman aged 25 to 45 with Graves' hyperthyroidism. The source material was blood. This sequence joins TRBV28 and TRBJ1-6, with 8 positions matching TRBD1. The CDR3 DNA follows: TGTGCCAGCAGTTTATATAGACAGGGGTATAATTCACCCCTCCACTTT. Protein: CASSLYRQGYNSPLHF.